The 23 T cell receptor beta chains in this list originate from one sample, sequenced in a study of shared clonotypes between healthy human individuals. Assay used: immunoSEQ multiplex PCR; TCRdb lists only in-frame clones, some missing. The top ten hold 0.4% to 0.45% of the sample, which has about 1.5 million clones, approximately 98% seen once. Sequenced material: naive CD4+ T cells sorted from blood. Subset here: CD45RA+ positively selected. Every receptor here comes from a man aged 25-45 years in good health.

The chain carries TRBV5-6 and TRBJ2-1; unclear D gene. Trimming removed 5 bases at V and 4 bases at J, with 16 bases between. CDR1 and CDR2 (germline): SGHDT, YYEEEE. The CDR3 contains 15 residues. The CDR3 sequence is CASSPAPHEYNEQFF. The CDR3 DNA reads as TGTGCCAGCAGTCCCGCCCCGCACGAGTACAATGAGCAGTTCTTC.

The genes are TRBV7-9 and TRBJ1-1; 7 bases are shared with TRBD1. CDR1 is SEHNR and CDR2 is FQNEAQ in the germline V gene (reference sequence). The trim removed 3 bases at V and 11 bases at J, leaving 15 bases unmatched. The CDR3 totals 15 residues. The CDR3 region is CASSFRQGPGGEAFF. As DNA, the CDR3 is TGTGCCAGCAGCTTTCGACAGGGTCCCGGGGGTGAGGCTTTCTTT.

V and J are TRBV27 and TRBJ2-2, with D tentatively TRBD1 (5 bases). The CDR3 sequence is 14 residues long. The V end lost 4 bases, the J end lost 3 bases, and 9 bases lay between the germline ends. Germline assignment: CDR1 MNHEY and CDR2 SMNVEV (reference sequence). The CDR3 DNA sequence: TGTGCCAGCAGTTCCCTAGGGGACACCGGGGAGCTGTTTTTT. This encodes CASSSLGDTGELFF.

V gene TRBV18 combines with J gene TRBJ1-1; 8 nucleotides align to TRBD1. Losses at the gene ends were 1 base for V and 0 bases for J; bases not matched to a gene: 7. The CDR3 contains 17 residues. CDR1 KGHSH and CDR2 LQKENI come from the germline V gene. CDR3 in DNA: TGTGCCAGCTCACCACGGCAGGGGGCTCCGGTGAACACTGAAGCTTTCTTT. Amino acid sequence: CASSPRQGAPVNTEAFF.

The V call is TRBV5-1, the J call TRBJ2-7; TRBD1 aligns across 8 bases. Germline CDR1 SGHRS, CDR2 YFSETQ. The CDR3 consists of 14 residues. The trim removed 1 base at V and 1 base at J, leaving 1 base unmatched. The CDR3 nucleotides read TGCGCCAGCAGCTTGTGGACAGGGTCCTACGAGCAGTACTTC. Protein sequence: CASSLWTGSYEQYF.

The rearrangement links TRBV18 to TRBJ2-7; 12 bases match TRBD1. From germline, CDR1 is KGHSH and CDR2 LQKENI. V lost 4 bases to trimming and J lost 6 bases; unmatched junction nucleotides: 10. This CDR3 has 16 amino acids. The CDR3 DNA reads TGTGCCAGCTCACAGACTCCGGGACAGGGGGCGGGCGAGCAGTACTTC. Its translation: CASSQTPGQGAGEQYF.

The V call is TRBV6-1, the J call TRBJ1-2; D is perhaps TRBD1 (5 bases). The germline gives CDR1 MNHNS, CDR2 SASEGT. Trimming removed 11 bases at V and 5 bases at J, with 18 bases between. The CDR3 totals 13 residues. CDR3 in amino acids: CAGSPGGGYGYTF. The CDR3 region has the DNA TGTGCCGGAAGTCCGGGGGGTGGTTATGGCTACACCTTC.

The chain is built from TRBV4-3 and TRBJ2-1; 9 bases align to TRBD2. In germline, CDR1 is LGHNA, CDR2 YSLEER. The CDR3 is 16 amino acids. Trimming took 0 bases from V and 14 from J; bases not matched to a gene: 14. The CDR3 DNA follows: TGCGCCAGCAGCCAAGATCGGGGACTAGCTGGGATGGGGGAGTTCTTC. This encodes CASSQDRGLAGMGEFF.

This chain uses TRBV6-5 with TRBJ1-1; TRBD1 aligns across 7 bases. In germline, CDR1 is MNHEY, CDR2 SVGAGI. The V and J ends lost 5 bases and 9 bases, in that order; junction bases with no gene match: 15. The CDR3 is made up of 15 amino acids. CDR3 loop: CASSHRGGFDPKAFF. The CDR3 DNA is TGTGCCAGCAGTCACAGGGGAGGATTTGATCCTAAAGCTTTCTTT.

The chain combines TRBV28 with TRBJ2-1, with 7 bases identical to TRBD2. This CDR3 has 15 residues. With V trimmed by 4 bases and J by 8 bases, 11 bases remained unmatched. Germline loops: CDR1 MDHEN, CDR2 SYDVKM. The chain's CDR3 is CASSSSPAGVDEQFF. The DNA for the CDR3 is TGTGCCAGCAGTTCCTCCCCCGCGGGAGTTGATGAGCAGTTCTTC.

This sequence joins TRBV19 and TRBJ1-1, with D tentatively TRBD1 (6 bases). Deletions cut 1 base from V and 1 base from J, with 10 bases between. The germline V gene has CDR1 LNHDA and CDR2 SQIVND (reference sequence). This CDR3 spans 15 amino acids. The CDR3 is CASSIGGLRNTEAFF. The CDR3 DNA reads TGTGCCAGTAGTATAGGGGGGCTGAGGAACACTGAAGCTTTCTTT.

The sample holds one count of this clone. The V gene is TRBV18, the J gene TRBJ2-3; D perhaps matches TRBD2 (6 bases). Trimming stripped 0 bases from V and 0 bases from J, with 10 bases between. This CDR3 spans 16 amino acids. Looked up from germline, CDR1 is KGHSH and CDR2 is LQKENI. The CDR3 region is CASSPPGRISTDTQYF. In DNA form, the CDR3 reads TGTGCCAGCTCACCACCGGGGAGGATTAGCACAGATACGCAGTATTTT.

The chain carries TRBV10-3 and TRBJ2-7; 7 bases map to TRBD1. CDR3 length: 14 amino acids. Trimming cost V 7 bases and J 2 bases; bases outside gene matches: 8. Germline-derived CDR1 and CDR2 are ENHRY and SYGVKD. In nucleotides, the CDR3 is TGTGCCATCAAAAGCCGGGACAGAGCCTACGAGCAGTACTTC. This translates into CAIKSRDRAYEQYF.

V is TRBV19 and J is TRBJ1-5; the D is unclear. The CDR3 loop spans 15 amino acids. Trimming pared 3 bases from V and 3 bases from J, leaving 12 bases between. Per the germline V gene, CDR1 is LNHDA and CDR2 is SQIVND (reference sequence). In nucleotides, the CDR3 is TGTGCCAGTAGTATGCTACGGGCGGACAATCAGCCCCAGCATTTT. Its protein is CASSMLRADNQPQHF. Full variable domain (rest looked up from reference TRBV19 and TRBJ1-5): DGGITQSPKYLFRKEGQNVTLSCEQNLNHDAMYWYRQDPGQGLRLIYYSQIVNDFQKGDIAEGYSVSREKKESFPLTVTSAQKNPTAFYLCASSMLRADNQPQHFGDGTRLSIL.

This clone was counted a single time. V gene TRBV5-1 combines with J gene TRBJ2-3; 9 bases line up with TRBD2. The germline gives CDR1 SGHRS, CDR2 YFSETQ. The CDR3 has 14 amino acids. V shed 4 bases and J 8 bases; nucleotides not matched to a gene: 8. In DNA form, the CDR3 reads TGCGCCAGCAGCGCAGCGGGAGGTGGGCGTACGCAGTATTTT. Protein product: CASSAAGGGRTQYF.

This chain links TRBV7-3 with TRBJ2-5; D might be TRBD2 (6 bases). V lost 2 bases and J lost 1, with 14 bases in between. CDR1 and CDR2 from the germline V gene are SGHTA and FQGTGA. The CDR3 consists of 16 residues. The CDR3 DNA sequence: TGTGCCAGCAGCTTAGGGCAGCCCGGGGGCCAAGAGACCCAGTACTTC. It yields the protein CASSLGQPGGQETQYF.

The rearrangement joins TRBV28 to TRBJ2-1; D assignment may be TRBD1 or TRBD2 (5 bases each). The germline V and J ends were trimmed by 6 bases and 0 bases, with 9 bases remaining between them. The CDR3 loop spans 14 amino acids. Per the germline V gene, CDR1 is MDHEN and CDR2 is SYDVKM. CDR3 sequence reads: CASRGRVSYNEQFF. CDR3 DNA: TGTGCCAGCAGGGGGCGGGTCTCCTACAATGAGCAGTTCTTC.

The rearrangement uses TRBV5-1 and TRBJ2-3; 7 nucleotides align to TRBD2. CDR1 and CDR2 from the germline V gene are SGHRS and YFSETQ. This CDR3 has 13 residues. V was pared by 2 bases and J by 5 bases, with 2 bases of the junction left unmatched. The CDR3 DNA sequence: TGCGCCAGCAGCTTTGCGGGAGAAGATACGCAGTATTTT. Its protein product is CASSFAGEDTQYF.

This chain connects TRBV5-1 to TRBJ2-7; D unresolved. The length of the CDR3 is 13 residues. From germline, CDR1 is SGHRS and CDR2 YFSETQ. V was trimmed by 0 bases and J by 5 bases, leaving 9 bases between them. This chain's CDR3 is CASSLDGLDEQYF. CDR3 DNA: TGCGCCAGCAGCTTGGATGGTTTGGACGAGCAGTACTTC. Complete variable domain (other parts from reference TRBV5-1 and TRBJ2-7): KAGVTQTPRYLIKTRGQQVTLSCSPISGHRSVSWYQQTPGQGLQFLFEYFSETQRNKGNFPGRFSGRQFSNSRSEMNVSTLELGDSALYLCASSLDGLDEQYFGPGTRLTVT.

This CDR3 reads CASNGDSYEQYF. The CDR3 nucleotides read TGTGCCAGCAACGGCGACTCCTACGAGCAGTACTTC. This chain links TRBV25-1 with TRBJ2-7; D unresolved. V lost 7 bases and J 0 bases, leaving 7 bases between the germline ends. This CDR3 has 12 residues. Germline CDR1 is MGHDK and CDR2 is SYGVNS.

This chain uses TRBV6-1 with TRBJ2-1, with D unclear. V lost 1 base and J lost 10, with 11 bases in between. This CDR3 region has 13 residues. CDR1 is MNHNS, CDR2 SASEGT, per germline. In DNA form, the CDR3 reads TGTGCCAGCAGTGAAGAAATGGGTGTAGAGCAGTTCTTC. Protein sequence: CASSEEMGVEQFF.

The rearrangement uses TRBV7-3 and TRBJ2-3; possibly TRBD2 for D (5 bases). This CDR3 has 15 amino acids. Trimming stripped 8 bases from V and 5 bases from J, with 20 bases between. Germline V CDR1 and CDR2: SGHTA, FQGTGA. Here the CDR3 DNA reads TGTGCCAGCCAGGTCGGGGTATCTCATCAAGATACGCAGTATTTT. Its translation is CASQVGVSHQDTQYF.

The table lists this clone with a count of one. CDR3 sequence: CASRIGTSGYNEQFF. The CDR3 coding sequence is TGCGCCAGCAGAATTGGGACTAGCGGGTACAATGAGCAGTTCTTC. The chain employs TRBV5-1 and TRBJ2-1; 12 nucleotides line up with TRBD2. Germline-derived CDR1 and CDR2 are SGHRS and YFSETQ. Unmatched junction bases numbered 4, after V lost 5 bases and J lost 4 bases. This CDR3 spans 15 amino acids.